This is a list of T cell receptor beta chains from one sample in a study of T cell repertoires in cytomegalovirus infection. Using its own MiXCR run on the reads, TCRdb lists one record per CDR3 protein. The repertoire holds about 100,000 distinct CDR3 sequences, roughly a quarter seen once, with around 40% in the top ten. The material sequenced was CD8+ T cells from PBMCs. These receptors were taken from a human donor in good health (CMV status not recorded). Some clones in this sample may be carry-over from other donors' samples. Each CDR3 is given with its conserved first and last residue. A D gene is named only where the DNA matches it firmly. Size values are once, few and many counts, or a class for expanded clones, and some rows have none.

j_call v_call cdr3_length clone_size d_call cdr3_nt cdr3_aa
TRBJ2-7 TRBV28 15 NA NA TGTGCCAGCAGTTTAAGTTTAAGTGGTGGCAGAGAGCAGTACTTC CASSLSLSGGREQYF
TRBJ2-7 TRBV7-8 14 many NA TGTGCCAGCAGCTTAGGGGCAGACCTCTACGAGCAGTACTTC CASSLGADLYEQYF
TRBJ2-3 TRBV6-6 14 few NA TGTGCCAGCAGTTCAGGGGAGGCGACAGATACGCAGTATTTT CASSSGEATDTQYF
TRBJ2-7 TRBV7-9 15 few NA TGTGCCAGCAGCACAACACCCGCGTTCTCCTACGAGCAGTACTTC CASSTTPAFSYEQYF
TRBJ1-1 TRBV7-2 15 NA NA TGTGCCAGCAGCTTAGCGCTGGTAGAGAACACTGAAGCTTTCTTT CASSLALVENTEAFF
TRBJ2-7 TRBV28 12 NA TRBD1 TGTGCCAGCAGTACCACAGGGGAGGAGCAGTACTTC CASSTTGEEQYF
TRBJ1-6 TRBV19 12 once NA TGTGCCAGTCGACAGGAGGATTCACCCCTCCACTTT CASRQEDSPLHF
TRBJ2-7 TRBV12-3/TRBV12-4 10 many NA TGTGCCAGCGGTTCCTACGAGCAGTACTTC CASGSYEQYF
TRBJ1-1 TRBV14 13 NA NA TGTGCCAGCAGCCAAGGCGGTCTCGCTGAAGCTTTCTTT CASSQGGLAEAFF
TRBJ2-3 TRBV28 13 NA NA TGTGCCAGCATGTCGGGGGTCTCAGATACGCAGTATTTT CASMSGVSDTQYF
TRBJ1-5 TRBV2 15 NA NA TGTGCCAGCAGTGGAGGGGGAGTGGGCAATCAGCCCCAGCATTTT CASSGGGVGNQPQHF
TRBJ2-1 TRBV14 15 NA NA TGTGCCAGCAGCCTCGCGACAGACGCCTACAATGAGCAGTTCTTC CASSLATDAYNEQFF
TRBJ2-7 TRBV20-1 13 NA NA TGCAGTGCCCCGGACGCCACTACCTACGAGCAGTACTTC CSAPDATTYEQYF
TRBJ1-1 TRBV4-1 14 few NA TGCGCCAGCAGCCAAGATCCCTTGAACACTGAAGCTTTCTTT CASSQDPLNTEAFF
TRBJ2-2 TRBV19 12 NA NA TGTGCCAGCCCCACCTACACCGGGGAGCTGTTTTTT CASPTYTGELFF
TRBJ1-5 TRBV6-6 15 NA NA TGTGCCAGCATGGACAGCTATTATAGCAATCAGCCCCAGCATTTT CASMDSYYSNQPQHF
TRBJ1-1 TRBV15 15 few NA TGTGCCACCAGCAGCTACGACCAATTGAACACTGAAGCTTTCTTT CATSSYDQLNTEAFF
TRBJ2-5 TRBV4-3 14 few TRBD2 TGCGCCAGCAGCCAACGAAGCGGGAAAGAGACCCAGTACTTC CASSQRSGKETQYF
TRBJ2-2 TRBV28 13 NA NA TGTGCCAACCAGGACTCCTACACCGGGGAGCTGTTTTTT CANQDSYTGELFF
TRBJ2-3 TRBV5-1 17 NA TRBD2 TGCGCCAGCAGCCCCGCAGAGACTAGCGGCAGCACAGATACGCAGTATTTT CASSPAETSGSTDTQYF
TRBJ2-1 TRBV7-9 15 many NA TGTGCCAGCAGCTTAGGCTCCGGGGGCAACAATGAGCAGTTCTTC CASSLGSGGNNEQFF
TRBJ1-2 TRBV7-9 14 few NA TGTGCCAGCAGCTTAGCCCGGAGTGGCTATGGCTACACCTTC CASSLARSGYGYTF
TRBJ2-5 TRBV7-9 12 few NA TGTGCCAGCAGCTCGGACGGGGAGACCCAGTACTTC CASSSDGETQYF
TRBJ1-6 TRBV27 18 NA TRBD1 TGTGCCAGCAGTTGGACAGGAGATTTGAGCTCCTATAATTCACCCCTCCACTTT CASSWTGDLSSYNSPLHF
TRBJ2-7 TRBV20-1 14 many TRBD1 TGCAGTGCTAGAGGGGACAGGAGCTCCTACGAGCAGTACTTC CSARGDRSSYEQYF
TRBJ2-2 TRBV2 17 NA NA TGTGCCAGCAAAGGGAAGTTAACGGACAAGAACACCGGGGAGCTGTTTTTT CASKGKLTDKNTGELFF
TRBJ2-5 TRBV12-3/TRBV12-4 13 NA NA TGTGTCAGCGGCTCGGTGTTACTCGAGACCCAGTACTTC CVSGSVLLETQYF
TRBJ2-5 TRBV5-1 17 NA TRBD2 TGCGCCAGCGCTCAGGACGGTGAGGGAGGGCCCTGGGAGACCCAGTACTTC CASAQDGEGGPWETQYF
TRBJ1-2 TRBV20-1 13 NA NA TGCAGTGCCCCGACAGAGATGAACTATGGCTACACCTTC CSAPTEMNYGYTF
TRBJ2-1 TRBV12-3/TRBV12-4 13 many NA TGTGCCAGCAGTTCGAGCTCCTACAATGAGCAGTTCTTC CASSSSSYNEQFF
TRBJ2-7 TRBV28 15 few NA TGTGCCAGCAGGCTAAGTGGGGGGCTCTCCTACGAGCAGTACTTC CASRLSGGLSYEQYF
TRBJ1-6 TRBV28 12 NA NA TGTGCCACCTCGGGGGGAAATTCACCCCTCCACTTT CATSGGNSPLHF
TRBJ2-7 TRBV7-9 15 many TRBD1 TGTGCCAGCAGCTTAGAAGGGACAGGGGGACCGGAGCAGTACTTC CASSLEGTGGPEQYF
TRBJ1-2 TRBV20-1 15 NA TRBD1 TGCAGTGCTAGAGACCTTACAGGGGACCACTATGGCTACACCTTC CSARDLTGDHYGYTF
TRBJ2-7 TRBV5-1 16 NA TRBD1 TGCGCCAGCAGCTTGGCGGACAGGAGCCGCTCCTACGAGCAGTACTTC CASSLADRSRSYEQYF
TRBJ1-1 TRBV7-9 13 NA NA TGTGCCAGCAGCTCCGGGGGGGGGGCTGAAGCTTTCTTT CASSSGGGAEAFF
TRBJ2-5 TRBV28 16 few NA TGTGCCAGCACCCCTTGGGAGGCCGGAGTCCCAGAGACCCAGTACTTC CASTPWEAGVPETQYF